The 26 T cell receptor beta chains in this list originate from one sample, sequenced in a study of blood T cell repertoires in COVID-19. Sequencing was performed with immunoSEQ multiplex PCR; in TCRdb, only in-frame clones are kept and a portion is missing. Found here are roughly 110,000 clones, approximately 84% of them singletons; the top ten hold 11% to 15%. The source material was peripheral blood. Receptors were obtained from an older woman with acute or convalescent COVID-19.

This sequence joins TRBV5-5 and TRBJ2-1, with 7 bases identical to TRBD1. Germline lookup yields CDR1 SGHKS and CDR2 YYEKEE (reference sequence). The CDR3 has 16 amino acids. V dropped 4 bases and J dropped 0; count of bases not matched to a gene: 7. As DNA, the CDR3 is TGTGCCAGCAGCCCTACAGGGGACAGCTCCTACAATGAGCAGTTCTTC. Its protein is CASSPTGDSSYNEQFF.

CDR3 amino acids: CASSLGGGEKLFF. In DNA form, the CDR3 reads TGTGCCAGCAGTTTAGGAGGAGGGGAAAAACTGTTTTTT. This chain links TRBV12-3 or TRBV12-4 with TRBJ1-4; D not resolved. The V gene lost 1 base and the J gene lost 8 bases, with 8 bases spanning the gap. The CDR3 runs 13 residues.

This clone was found once. CDR3 sequence (DNA): TGTGCCAGCAGGGGAGCGGGGGACTACGAGCAGTACTTC. Amino acid sequence: CASRGAGDYEQYF. The gene calls are TRBV28 and TRBJ2-7; 8 bases align to TRBD2. The ends lost 6 bases at V and 3 bases at J; junction bases unmatched: 4. Germline lookup yields CDR1 MDHEN and CDR2 SYDVKM. The length of the CDR3 is 13 residues.

This chain connects TRBV18 to TRBJ2-5; 16 bases are shared with TRBD2. The ends lost 3 bases at V and 0 bases at J; junction bases unmatched: 4. The CDR3 runs to 18 residues. Germline CDR1 reads KGHSH; CDR2 reads LQKENI. The DNA for the CDR3 is TGTGCCAGCTCACCGGGACTAGCGGGAGGGTTTCACCAAGAGACCCAGTACTTC. It yields the protein CASSPGLAGGFHQETQYF.

The V and J genes are TRBV5-4 and TRBJ2-7; TRBD1 matches at 8 bases. This CDR3 is 15 amino acids long. V gave up 4 bases and J gave up 2 bases; unmatched junction bases: 8. CDR1 is SGHNT and CDR2 is YYREEE in the germline V gene (reference sequence). CDR3 nucleotide sequence: TGTGCCAGCAGCCTAGACAGGGGCCAAACCTACGAGCAGTACTTC. This encodes CASSLDRGQTYEQYF. Full variable domain (missing parts from reference TRBV5-4 and TRBJ2-7): ETGVTQSPTHLIKTRGQQVTLRCSSQSGHNTVSWYQQALGQGPQFIFQYYREEENGRGNFPPRFSGLQFPNYSSELNVNALELDDSALYLCASSLDRGQTYEQYFGPGTRLTVT.

The chain has TRBV5-1 and TRBJ2-1; no clear D gene. Germline CDR1 SGHRS, CDR2 YFSETQ. This CDR3 region has 15 residues. V was pared by 1 base and J by 0 bases, with 8 bases between. CDR3 coding DNA: TGCGCCAGCAGCTTGATCCGTCGCTCCTACAATGAGCAGTTCTTC. This gives the protein CASSLIRRSYNEQFF.

The V and J genes are TRBV12-3 or TRBV12-4 and TRBJ2-1, with D unresolved. V dropped 5 bases and J dropped 8 bases, with 7 bases sitting between them. The CDR3 is made up of 11 amino acids. The CDR3, as DNA: TGTGCCAGCAGTAGCTATTATGAGCAGTTCTTC. Its translation: CASSSYYEQFF.

The chain employs TRBV27 and TRBJ1-1; unclear D gene. CDR1 and CDR2 from the germline V gene are MNHEY and SMNVEV (reference sequence). CDR3 length equals 13 residues. The V end lost 0 bases, the J end lost 1 base, and 3 bases lay between the germline ends. The CDR3 DNA follows: TGTGCCAGCAGTTTATCGAGGAACACTGAAGCTTTCTTT. It encodes CASSLSRNTEAFF.

The chain links TRBV5-4 to TRBJ1-2; D remains unclear. Germline values: CDR1 SGHNT, CDR2 YYREEE (reference sequence). V was clipped by 4 bases and J by 4 bases, with 17 bases between them. The CDR3 runs 15 residues. The DNA of the CDR3 is TGTGCCAGCAGCGCACCGGGTCCCGCGGGCTATGGCTACACCTTC. It codes for CASSAPGPAGYGYTF. The full variable domain, with the rest looked up from reference TRBV5-4 and TRBJ1-2, is ETGVTQSPTHLIKTRGQQVTLRCSSQSGHNTVSWYQQALGQGPQFIFQYYREEENGRGNFPPRFSGLQFPNYSSELNVNALELDDSALYLCASSAPGPAGYGYTFGSGTRLTVV.

The chain couples TRBV14 to TRBJ2-3, with 7 bases that match TRBD2. J gave up 3 bases and V 6 bases, and 9 bases lay outside the gene matches. The CDR3 has 15 amino acids. Per the germline V gene, CDR1 is SGHDN and CDR2 is FVKESK. The CDR3 coding sequence is TGTGCCAGCAGGGCCCAGGGACTACAAACAGATACGCAGTATTTT. Amino acid sequence: CASRAQGLQTDTQYF.

The chain couples TRBV5-1 to TRBJ2-5; possibly TRBD1 for D (7 bases). V lost 4 bases, J lost 2 bases, and 18 bases lay in between. CDR3 length equals 16 residues. The V gene's germline CDR1 is SGHRS and CDR2 YFSETQ. The CDR3, as DNA: TGCGCCAGCAGCGGAGGGGGACAGACTTTTCAAGAGACCCAGTACTTC. Translation: CASSGGGQTFQETQYF. Full variable domain (outside the CDR3, taken from reference TRBV5-1 and TRBJ2-5): KAGVTQTPRYLIKTRGQQVTLSCSPISGHRSVSWYQQTPGQGLQFLFEYFSETQRNKGNFPGRFSGRQFSNSRSEMNVSTLELGDSALYLCASSGGGQTFQETQYFGPGTRLLVL.

V is TRBV18 and J is TRBJ1-1, with TRBD1 matching over 7 bases. The trim removed 3 bases at V and 1 base at J, leaving 2 bases unmatched. The CDR3 is made up of 14 amino acids. CDR1 KGHSH and CDR2 LQKENI come from the germline V gene. The CDR3 nucleotides read TGTGCCAGCTCACCGACAGGGCGGAACACTGAAGCTTTCTTT. Translation gives CASSPTGRNTEAFF.

This sequence joins TRBV7-3 and TRBJ2-3, with TRBD2 as a possible D gene (5 bases). The V end lost 4 bases, the J end lost 4 bases, and 12 bases lay between the germline ends. CDR3 length equals 14 residues. Germline assignment: CDR1 SGHTA and CDR2 FQGTGA. As DNA, the CDR3 is TGTGCCAGCAGCTCAATAGCGTCGGCAGATACGCAGTATTTT. It is translated as CASSSIASADTQYF.

The chain has TRBV6-4 and TRBJ2-2; TRBD1 might be the D (7 bases). Trimming pared 5 bases from V and 4 bases from J, leaving 11 bases between. Germline CDR1 MRHNA, CDR2 SNTAGT. The CDR3 contains 14 residues. In DNA form, the CDR3 reads TGTGCCAGCAGTACGGGGGACAGCACCGGGGAGCTGTTTTTT. Translated, it gives CASSTGDSTGELFF.

This sequence joins TRBV5-8 and TRBJ2-5; D is unclear. CDR3 length: 12 amino acids. V was cut by 4 bases and J by 2 bases, with 6 bases left in between. CDR1 SGHTS and CDR2 YDEGEE come from the germline V gene. The CDR3 sequence: CASSLRQETQYF. CDR3 bases: TGTGCCAGCAGCCTCCGGCAAGAGACCCAGTACTTC.

The chain is built from TRBV6-5 and TRBJ1-5; TRBD1 aligns across 7 bases. Germline CDR1 is MNHEY and CDR2 is SVGAGI. The length of the CDR3 is 14 residues. V shed 7 bases, J shed 0 bases, and the junction held 3 bases outside the gene matches. The CDR3 DNA follows: TGTGCCAGCATTGGACAGGTTAGCAATCAGCCCCAGCATTTT. It encodes CASIGQVSNQPQHF.

The rearrangement joins TRBV9 to TRBJ2-5; D is perhaps TRBD2 (6 bases). This CDR3 has 14 amino acids. Per the germline V gene, CDR1 is SGDLS and CDR2 is YYNGEE. Trimming cost V 4 bases and J 5 bases, with 15 bases left between them. The CDR3: CASSQPGASETQYF. In nucleotides, the CDR3 is TGTGCCAGCAGCCAACCGGGAGCGTCGGAGACCCAGTACTTC.

The rearrangement uses TRBV12-3 or TRBV12-4 and TRBJ1-5, with D unclear. The CDR3 loop spans 13 amino acids. The V end was cut by 3 bases, the J end by 5 bases, with 8 bases between. CDR3 amino acids: CASSFHRDQPQHF. CDR3 nucleotides: TGTGCCAGCAGTTTTCACCGGGATCAGCCCCAGCATTTT.

This clone was picked up one time. The chain links TRBV7-9 to TRBJ2-1, with 11 bases fitting TRBD1. Germline CDR1 and CDR2: SEHNR and FQNEAQ (reference sequence). The CDR3 has 14 amino acids. Germline trimming cut 8 bases from V and 7 bases from J; bases unmatched to any gene: 7. The CDR3 loop is CASHSGTGGNEQFF. In DNA, the CDR3 is TGTGCCAGCCACTCCGGGACAGGGGGGAATGAGCAGTTCTTC.

The CDR3 region has the DNA TGTGCCAGCAGGGAGTCCGGGACTAGCGGTAGCGAGCAGTACTTC. Amino acid sequence: CASRESGTSGSEQYF. This chain connects TRBV6-6 to TRBJ2-7; 11 positions agree with TRBD2. J lost 6 bases, V lost 6 bases, and 10 bases had no gene match. The CDR3 has 15 amino acids. CDR1 is MNHNY and CDR2 is SVGAGI in the germline V gene (reference sequence).

The chain links TRBV10-3 to TRBJ2-3; 7 positions agree with TRBD1. The CDR3 covers 16 residues. With 4 bases clipped from V and 9 bases from J, the junction kept 16 bases outside the gene matches. Germline CDR1 reads ENHRY; CDR2 reads SYGVKD. CDR3 sequence (DNA): TGTGCCATCAGTGCGACGACAGGGAAGGGGGTGGCCACGCAGTATTTT. Its protein product is CAISATTGKGVATQYF.

V gene TRBV29-1 combines with J gene TRBJ1-4; 9 bases fit TRBD1. The CDR3 consists of 18 residues. The germline CDR1 and CDR2 sequences are SQVTM and ANQGSEA. With 1 base clipped from V and 3 bases from J, the junction kept 12 bases outside the gene matches. CDR3 residues: CSVEGIGDRGWANEKLFF. CDR3 bases: TGCAGCGTTGAAGGAATCGGCGACAGGGGGTGGGCTAATGAAAAACTGTTTTTT.

V is TRBV30 and J is TRBJ2-7; D possibly corresponds to TRBD2 (6 bases). The CDR3 totals 15 residues. The V end was cut by 2 bases, the J end by 6 bases, with 20 bases between. Germline lookup yields CDR1 GTSNPN and CDR2 SVGIG (reference sequence). The CDR3 protein is CAWSLGLSPFGEQYF. CDR3 nucleotide sequence: TGTGCCTGGAGTCTGGGACTGTCCCCGTTCGGCGAGCAGTACTTC.

This clone was seen only once. The chain links TRBV5-4 to TRBJ2-2, with TRBD1 identical over 9 bases. This CDR3 comprises 16 residues. Germline values: CDR1 SGHNT, CDR2 YYREEE (reference sequence). Germline trimming cut 3 bases from V and 1 base from J; bases unmatched to any gene: 4. The CDR3 DNA reads as TGTGCCAGCAGCTCACCGACAGGGGGGAACACCGGGGAGCTGTTTTTT. Encoded protein: CASSSPTGGNTGELFF.

The chain has TRBV18 and TRBJ1-3, with 9 bases matching TRBD1. The CDR3 totals 16 residues. Per the germline V gene, CDR1 is KGHSH and CDR2 is LQKENI. J gave up 3 bases and V 2 bases, and 5 bases lay outside the gene matches. CDR3 sequence reads: CASSPRTGDGGNTIYF. In DNA, the CDR3 is TGTGCCAGCTCACCAAGGACAGGGGACGGTGGAAACACCATATATTTT.

This rearrangement joins TRBV5-1 to TRBJ1-2, with D perhaps TRBD1 (6 bases). In germline, CDR1 is SGHRS, CDR2 YFSETQ. The CDR3 runs to 16 residues. The germline V and J ends were trimmed by 1 base and 0 bases, with 13 bases remaining between them. The CDR3: CASSLRTDRANYGYTF. Written as DNA, the CDR3 is TGCGCCAGCAGCTTGAGGACAGACAGAGCTAACTATGGCTACACCTTC.